The 25 T cell receptor beta chains below all came from one sample that was sequenced in a study of blood T cell repertoires in COVID-19. Sequenced by immunoSEQ multiplex PCR; TCRdb stores in-frame clones only, minus some. The sample records some 69,000 clones, around nine tenths being singletons. The sample comprised peripheral blood. Receptor source: a man aged 55-75 years with acute or convalescent COVID-19.

This chain uses TRBV5-5 with TRBJ1-2; D is unresolved. The CDR3 spans 14 residues. The ends were cut back, 0 bases at V and 4 bases at J, with 10 bases in the middle. Germline V gene sequence: CDR1 SGHKS, CDR2 YYEKEE (reference sequence). The CDR3 is CASSLVLLPYGYTF. Here the CDR3 DNA reads TGTGCCAGCAGCTTGGTCCTTCTTCCCTATGGCTACACCTTC.

This sequence joins TRBV3-1 (or the pseudogene TRBV3-2) and TRBJ1-2; D is unresolved. The germline V gene has CDR1 LGHDT and CDR2 YNNKEL (reference sequence). This CDR3 contains 15 residues. V was shortened by 4 bases and J by 5 bases, with 17 bases between the two germline ends. The CDR3 nucleotides read TGTGCCAGCAGCCTACTAGGAGGTGTAGGGTATGGCTACACCTTC. The encoded protein is CASSLLGGVGYGYTF.

V is TRBV18 and J is TRBJ2-3; D gene unclear. This CDR3 is built from 13 residues. Trimming shortened V by 3 bases and J by 5 bases, and 9 bases separated the two germline ends. Germline V gene data show CDR1 as KGHSH and CDR2 as LQKENI. CDR3 DNA: TGTGCCAGCTCACCCTATACCGGAGATACGCAGTATTTT. It translates to CASSPYTGDTQYF.

The CDR3 region is CSGLSPGTGGNEQFF. CDR3 nucleotide sequence: TGCAGCGGACTCAGCCCCGGGACAGGGGGCAATGAGCAGTTCTTC. The gene calls are TRBV29-1 and TRBJ2-1, with 11 bases lining up with TRBD1. The CDR3 sequence is 15 residues long. V shed 7 bases, J shed 6 bases, and the junction held 11 bases outside the gene matches. Germline V gene data show CDR1 as SQVTM and CDR2 as ANQGSEA.

This chain links TRBV6-2 or TRBV6-3 with TRBJ2-4; maybe TRBD2 (6 bases). The CDR3 runs 16 residues. CDR1 is MNHEY and CDR2 is SVGEGT in the germline V gene. Trimming pared 5 bases from V and 1 base from J, leaving 15 bases between. The CDR3 DNA reads as TGTGCCAGCAGTACGGCGGGGAGCAGGGCCAAAAACATTCAGTACTTC. Translated: CASSTAGSRAKNIQYF.

CDR3: CASSPRGSTEAFF. In nucleotides, the CDR3 is TGTGCCAGCAGCCCCAGGGGGAGCACTGAAGCTTTCTTT. The chain joins TRBV7-8 to TRBJ1-1, with 7 bases identical to TRBD1. Germline CDR1 reads SGHVS; CDR2 reads FQNEAQ. With 5 bases clipped from V and 4 bases from J, the junction kept 4 bases outside the gene matches. The CDR3 sequence is 13 residues long.

Only a few counts were recorded for this clone. In DNA, the CDR3 is TGTGCCAGCAGCCACCCCGACAGGACAGTATATGGCTACACCTTC. Residues: CASSHPDRTVYGYTF. The J gene is TRBJ1-2, the V gene TRBV9; D might be TRBD1 (6 bases). Trimming took 4 bases from V and 5 from J, leaving 18 bases between them. The CDR3 loop spans 15 amino acids. Germline V CDR1 and CDR2: SGDLS, YYNGEE.

This rearrangement joins TRBV6-1 to TRBJ1-5, with D possibly TRBD1 on 6 matching bases. V dropped 1 base and J dropped 3 bases, with 19 bases sitting between them. The germline V gene encodes CDR1 MNHNS and CDR2 SASEGT. This CDR3 spans 18 amino acids. CDR3 bases: TGTGCCAGCAGTGAAGGAAGGGCAGGGGTGCCTTACAATCAGCCCCAGCATTTT. The encoded protein is CASSEGRAGVPYNQPQHF.

The chain links TRBV5-1 to TRBJ2-2; possible D gene TRBD1, 6 bases. Per the germline V gene, CDR1 is SGHRS and CDR2 is YFSETQ. V was cut by 1 base and J by 5 bases, with 12 bases left in between. This CDR3 contains 15 residues. The CDR3 sequence: CASSLSNRVTGELFF. The DNA of the CDR3 is TGCGCCAGCAGCTTGTCTAACAGGGTTACCGGGGAGCTGTTTTTT.

The V call is TRBV10-3, the J call TRBJ2-3; TRBD1 aligns across 7 bases. The CDR3 totals 14 residues. Germline V lookup: CDR1 ENHRY, CDR2 SYGVKD. J gave up 1 base and V 11 bases, and 9 bases lay outside the gene matches. The CDR3 protein is CAGRQGSRTDTQYF. CDR3 sequence (DNA): TGTGCCGGCAGACAGGGATCCCGCACAGATACGCAGTATTTT.

The genes are TRBV5-4 and TRBJ1-2, with TRBD1 matching over 8 bases. J gave up 3 bases and V 0 bases, and 1 base lay outside the gene matches. Germline assignment: CDR1 SGHNT and CDR2 YYREEE (reference sequence). The CDR3 runs to 14 residues. The CDR3 protein is CASSLVQGDYGYTF. DNA for the CDR3: TGTGCCAGCAGCTTGGTACAGGGGGACTATGGCTACACCTTC.

In nucleotides, the CDR3 is TGTGCCACCAGTGTCCCACTCTCAGGGGTGGAGTGTTCTAACTATGGCTACACCTTC. Translated: CATSVPLSGVECSNYGYTF. J is TRBJ1-2 and V is TRBV24-1; tentatively, D is TRBD1 (6 bases). Germline values: CDR1 KGHDR, CDR2 SFDVKD. V was trimmed by 5 bases and J by 0 bases, leaving 24 bases between them. This CDR3 spans 19 amino acids.

The CDR3 loop is CASPGQMNTGELFF. In DNA, the CDR3 is TGTGCCAGTCCGGGACAGATGAACACCGGGGAGCTGTTTTTT. This chain uses TRBV18 with TRBJ2-2; 7 nucleotides align to TRBD1. The CDR3 is 14 amino acids. Germline loops: CDR1 KGHSH, CDR2 LQKENI. Germline trimming cut 9 bases from V and 1 base from J; bases unmatched to any gene: 5.

The genes are TRBV4-2 and TRBJ2-1; 11 nucleotides agree with TRBD2. Per germline, CDR1 LGHNA and CDR2 YNFKEQ. J was trimmed by 6 bases and V by 0 bases; bases with no gene match: 7. The CDR3 is 17 amino acids. CDR3: CASSQELTSGGPNEQFF. The CDR3 bases are TGTGCCAGCAGCCAAGAGTTAACTAGCGGGGGCCCCAATGAGCAGTTCTTC.

The chain is built from TRBV2 and TRBJ1-2; D perhaps matches TRBD1 (6 bases). Germline CDR1 and CDR2: SNHLY and FYNNEI. Trimming shortened V by 8 bases and J by 0 bases, and 13 bases separated the two germline ends. The CDR3 totals 14 residues. CDR3 sequence reads: CASGGGLANYGYTF. DNA for the CDR3: TGTGCCAGCGGGGGGGGGCTCGCTAACTATGGCTACACCTTC. Together with reference TRBV2 and TRBJ1-2, the CDR3 gives the full variable domain: EPEVTQTPSHQVTQMGQEVILRCVPISNHLYFYWYRQILGQKVEFLVSFYNNEISEKSEIFDDQFSVERPDGSNFTLKIRSTKLEDSAMYFCASGGGLANYGYTFGSGTRLTVV.

The chain joins TRBV7-6 to TRBJ1-1; 8 nucleotides agree with TRBD1. The CDR3 extends over 14 amino acids. V gave up 5 bases and J gave up 5 bases; unmatched junction bases: 7. The germline gives CDR1 SGHVS, CDR2 FNYEAQ. DNA of the CDR3: TGTGCCAGCAGCGCCGAACAGGGGGGGACTGAAGCTTTCTTT. As protein: CASSAEQGGTEAFF. The variable domain in full, completed from reference TRBV7-6 and TRBJ1-1, reads GAGVSQSPRYKVTKRGQDVALRCDPISGHVSLYWYRQALGQGPEFLTYFNYEAQQDKSGLPNDRFSAERPEGSISTLTIQRTEQRDSAMYRCASSAEQGGTEAFFGQGTRLTVV.

V usage is TRBV24-1 and J usage is TRBJ1-5; D is perhaps TRBD1 (5 bases). The CDR3 is 15 amino acids. The V gene lost 3 bases and the J gene lost 4 bases, with 12 bases spanning the gap. Germline V gene sequence: CDR1 KGHDR, CDR2 SFDVKD. CDR3 protein: CATSDQGGGNQPQHF. CDR3 nucleotides: TGTGCCACCAGTGATCAGGGCGGGGGGAATCAGCCCCAGCATTTT.

The V call is TRBV5-1, the J call TRBJ1-2, with D perhaps TRBD1 (5 bases). CDR3 length: 16 residues. Deletions cut 4 bases from V and 7 bases from J, with 23 bases between. Germline assignment: CDR1 SGHRS and CDR2 YFSETQ. This CDR3 is CASSPQGAGDGRGYTF. The CDR3 DNA reads TGCGCCAGCAGCCCACAAGGTGCGGGGGACGGACGTGGCTACACCTTC.

V and J are TRBV21-1 and TRBJ2-7; the table's D call, TRBD1, has no DNA check behind it. TRBV21-1 is assigned pseudogene status. The CDR3 spans 14 residues. The CDR3 DNA reads TGTGCCAGCAGCAAAGCTGAATCAGGGACAGAGCAGTACTTC. Translated, it gives CASSKAESGTEQYF.

The V and J genes are TRBV18 and TRBJ1-4; weak D call: TRBD1 (5 bases). Trimming shortened V by 3 bases and J by 12 bases, and 14 bases separated the two germline ends. Germline V gene lookup returns CDR1 KGHSH and CDR2 LQKENI. This CDR3 is 13 amino acids long. The DNA for the CDR3 is TGTGCCAGCTCACCTGAACAGGCAATTCAACTGTTTTTT. Translation gives CASSPEQAIQLFF.

V is TRBV5-4 and J is TRBJ1-2, with TRBD1 matching over 7 bases. Germline V lookup: CDR1 SGHNT, CDR2 YYREEE (reference sequence). With 4 bases clipped from V and 3 bases from J, the junction kept 3 bases outside the gene matches. The CDR3 has 13 residues. CDR3 nucleotides: TGTGCCAGCAGCAGACAGGGACACTATGGCTACACCTTC. It encodes CASSRQGHYGYTF.

In this sample, this clone turned up once. V and J are TRBV5-8 and TRBJ1-2, with a possible D match to TRBD1 (5 bases). Between the trimmed V and J ends, which lost 3 bases and 7 bases, there was a span of 16 bases. The V gene's germline CDR1 is SGHTS and CDR2 YDEGEE. The CDR3 runs 14 residues. In DNA form, the CDR3 reads TGTGCCAGCAGCTACCCCTTTAGGGGAGGTGGCTACACCTTC. It is translated as CASSYPFRGGGYTF.

This clone was picked up one time. This rearrangement joins TRBV5-5 to TRBJ2-1; D might be TRBD2 (6 bases). Deletions cut 4 bases from V and 8 bases from J, with 19 bases between. There are 15 residues in the CDR3. Germline V lookup: CDR1 SGHKS, CDR2 YYEKEE (reference sequence). The CDR3 DNA sequence: TGTGCCAGCAGCCCGGGACTCCTCTCGGGTGATGAGCAGTTCTTC. This sequence encodes CASSPGLLSGDEQFF.

The V call is TRBV2, the J call TRBJ1-2, with 7 bases lining up with TRBD1. CDR3 length: 13 residues. The V gene end was trimmed by 6 bases and the J gene end by 4 bases; junction bases not matched to a gene: 5. Looked up from germline, CDR1 is SNHLY and CDR2 is FYNNEI. The CDR3 reads CASRGDSPYGYTF. CDR3 sequence (DNA): TGTGCCAGCAGGGGGGACAGCCCCTATGGCTACACCTTC.

V usage is TRBV10-1 and J usage is TRBJ1-2, with 8 bases that match TRBD1. V shed 6 bases, J shed 3 bases, and the junction held 15 bases outside the gene matches. The CDR3 covers 17 residues. From germline, CDR1 is WNHNN and CDR2 SYGVQD (reference sequence). The CDR3 protein is CASSLDRGRDFYYGYTF. In nucleotides, the CDR3 is TGCGCCAGCAGCTTAGACAGGGGACGAGATTTTTACTATGGCTACACCTTC.